This is a list of T cell receptor beta chains from one sample in a study of blood T cell repertoires in COVID-19. Sequencing used immunoSEQ multiplex PCR; TCRdb keeps in-frame clones, though not all of them. The table shows roughly 33,000 clones, with about 94% occurring only once. Source material: peripheral blood. These receptors all come from a human donor in a cohort sampled during active COVID-19. Each CDR3 is given with its conserved first and last residue. Fields, in order: clone size, J gene, V gene, D gene, CDR3 protein, CDR3 DNA. A D gene is named only where the DNA matches it firmly. The size field is filled for only some rows; it gives once, few, many or a size class.

. TRBJ1-2 TRBV6-2/TRBV6-3 TRBD1 CASSSLPGQGAQGYTF TGTGCCAGCAGCTCGCTTCCGGGACAGGGGGCGCAAGGCTACACCTTC
once TRBJ1-2 TRBV6-5 TRBD1 CASRGQGALGYGYTF TGTGCCAGCAGGGGACAGGGGGCGCTCGGCTATGGCTACACCTTC
. TRBJ2-3 TRBV11-2 TRBD1 CASSLAWTGVEDTQYF TGTGCCAGCAGCCTCGCTTGGACAGGGGTTGAAGATACGCAGTATTTT
. TRBJ1-2 TRBV27 . CASSLRGSNYYGYTF TGTGCCAGCAGTTTACGGGGTTCCAATTACTATGGCTACACCTTC
. TRBJ2-7 TRBV2 . CASSPPPDSPYEQYF TGTGCCAGCAGTCCACCACCCGACAGCCCCTACGAGCAGTACTTC
. TRBJ2-3 TRBV18 . CASSRAGADTQYF TGTGCCAGCTCACGCGCAGGGGCAGATACGCAGTATTTT
. TRBJ2-7 TRBV6-1 TRBD1 CASSEATGQGYEQYF TGTGCCAGCAGTGAAGCGACAGGGCAAGGGTACGAGCAGTACTTC
. TRBJ2-7 TRBV18 . CASSRQVSYEQYF TGTGCCAGCTCACGACAGGTCTCCTACGAGCAGTACTTC
. TRBJ1-4 TRBV7-2 . CASSLGQVVEKLFF TGTGCCAGCAGCTTAGGACAAGTTGTGGAAAAACTGTTTTTT
. TRBJ2-5 TRBV28 TRBD2 CASSKKRAGAQETQYF TGTGCCAGCAGCAAAAAGCGAGCGGGAGCTCAAGAGACCCAGTACTTC
. TRBJ1-4 TRBV27 . CASSPRSPGTNEKLFF TGTGCCAGCAGTCCCCGGAGTCCAGGGACTAATGAAAAACTGTTTTTT
. TRBJ2-1 TRBV28 TRBD2 CASSLIGAGGYNEQFF TGTGCCAGCAGTTTAATTGGAGCGGGGGGTTACAATGAGCAGTTCTTC
. TRBJ1-5 TRBV23-1 . CASSQSHGWTEYSNQPQHF TGCGCCAGCAGTCAATCCCACGGATGGACAGAGTATAGCAATCAGCCCCAGCATTTT
. TRBJ1-5 TRBV2 . CASSDPDGGSNQPQHF TGTGCCAGCAGTGATCCTGACGGGGGAAGCAATCAGCCCCAGCATTTT
few TRBJ2-7 TRBV9 . CASSPGPLEAYEQYF TGTGCCAGCAGCCCCGGGCCCTTGGAGGCCTACGAGCAGTACTTC
. TRBJ2-7 TRBV11-2 TRBD1 CASSSGGTGTGDYEQYF TGTGCCAGCAGCTCAGGGGGGACCGGGACAGGGGACTACGAGCAGTACTTC
. TRBJ2-7 TRBV27 TRBD1 CASSPWDRVSYEQYF TGTGCCAGCAGTCCCTGGGACAGGGTATCCTACGAGCAGTACTTC
. TRBJ2-6 TRBV7-9 . CASSLFETGANVLTF TGTGCCAGCAGCTTATTCGAGACTGGGGCCAACGTCCTGACTTTC
. TRBJ1-5 TRBV5-1 . CASSLTGLGAGNQPQHF TGCGCCAGCAGCTTGACAGGTTTGGGGGCGGGCAATCAGCCCCAGCATTTT
few TRBJ2-7 TRBV6-5 . CASTTGTYEQYF TGTGCCAGCACTACGGGGACCTACGAGCAGTACTTC
. TRBJ2-5 TRBV9 . CASSVAWSPLSGEETQYF TGTGCCAGCAGCGTAGCCTGGAGCCCTTTGTCAGGGGAAGAGACCCAGTACTTC
. TRBJ1-6 TRBV7-6 TRBD1 CASSWTGGGNSPLHF TGTGCCAGCAGTTGGACAGGCGGCGGAAATTCACCCCTCCACTTT
once TRBJ2-7 TRBV28 . CASSLSRVYEQYF TGTGCCAGCAGTTTATCTCGGGTGTACGAGCAGTACTTC
. TRBJ2-5 TRBV6-5 TRBD2 CASRTGLASETQYF TGTGCCAGCAGAACGGGACTAGCGTCAGAGACCCAGTACTTC
. TRBJ2-2 TRBV19 TRBD2 CASSIERGTGELFF TGTGCCAGTAGTATTGAGCGGGGCACCGGGGAGCTGTTTTTT
. TRBJ2-3 TRBV14 . CASSQERAADTQYF TGTGCCAGCAGCCAAGAAAGAGCCGCAGATACGCAGTATTTT
. TRBJ2-7 TRBV27 . CASSFPSSYEQYF TGTGCCAGCAGTTTCCCGAGCTCCTACGAGCAGTACTTC
. TRBJ1-1 TRBV18 TRBD1 CASSRRQGLNTEAFF TGTGCCAGCTCCCGCCGACAGGGACTGAACACTGAAGCTTTCTTT
. TRBJ2-2 TRBV27 . CASRADRYSGELFF TGTGCCAGCAGGGCCGACAGATATTCCGGGGAGCTGTTTTTT
. TRBJ1-1 TRBV10-3 TRBD1 CAIRNPTGGNTEAFF TGTGCCATCAGGAACCCGACAGGGGGCAACACTGAAGCTTTCTTT
. TRBJ2-5 TRBV6-5 . CASSYGANQETQYF TGTGCCAGCAGTTACGGGGCCAACCAAGAGACCCAGTACTTC
. TRBJ1-4 TRBV19 . CASTTPYEKLFF TGTGCCAGTACTACGCCCTATGAAAAACTGTTTTTT
. TRBJ2-5 TRBV19 TRBD2 CASSHNLAGSQETQYF TGTGCCAGTAGTCACAACTTAGCGGGGAGCCAAGAGACCCAGTACTTC
. TRBJ1-5 TRBV2 TRBD1 CASSVTGTGYQPQHF TGTGCCAGCAGTGTGACCGGGACAGGGTACCAGCCCCAGCATTTT
. TRBJ2-1 TRBV5-1 . CASSLAKDGVNNEQFF TGCGCCAGCAGCTTGGCCAAGGACGGGGTTAACAATGAGCAGTTCTTC
once TRBJ2-3 TRBV6-2/TRBV6-3 TRBD2 CASSYWLAGLKSTDTQYF TGTGCCAGCAGTTATTGGCTAGCGGGGCTGAAAAGCACAGATACGCAGTATTTT
. TRBJ2-7 TRBV6-2/TRBV6-3 TRBD1 CASSSQQGATYEQYF TGTGCCAGCAGTTCTCAACAGGGGGCGACCTACGAGCAGTACTTC
. TRBJ1-6 TRBV10-3 TRBD1 CAISETGTGLNSPLHF TGTGCCATCAGTGAGACCGGGACAGGCCTCAATTCACCCCTCCACTTT
. TRBJ2-7 TRBV11-2 TRBD1 CASSFRDRVMREQYF TGTGCCAGCAGCTTCCGGGACAGGGTGATGCGCGAGCAGTACTTC
. TRBJ1-1 TRBV5-4 TRBD1 CASSPGDRENTEAFF TGTGCCAGCAGCCCGGGGGACAGGGAGAACACTGAAGCTTTCTTT
few TRBJ1-6 TRBV4-2 TRBD1 CASSQEPLQGVFWNSPLHF TGTGCCAGCAGCCAAGAACCCCTCCAGGGGGTGTTTTGGAATTCACCCCTCCACTTT
once TRBJ1-4 TRBV5-4 . CASRKDGGSNEKLFF TGTGCCAGCAGGAAGGATGGGGGGTCTAATGAAAAACTGTTTTTT
once TRBJ2-1 TRBV11-3 TRBD2 CASSQGREESEQFF TGTGCCAGCAGCCAGGGGCGGGAGGAATCCGAGCAGTTCTTC
. TRBJ2-7 TRBV5-1 . CASSLRDFSYEQYF TGCGCCAGCAGCCTCCGGGACTTCTCCTACGAGCAGTACTTC
once TRBJ2-5 TRBV2 . CASSLGGGHPKETQYF TGTGCCAGCAGTCTGGGAGGGGGACACCCAAAAGAGACCCAGTACTTC
once TRBJ2-5 TRBV6-5 . CASSLTVQRMETQYF TGTGCCAGCAGTCTGACAGTCCAAAGGATGGAGACCCAGTACTTC
. TRBJ2-1 TRBV10-2 TRBD2 CASSGSTSGAASEQFF TGCGCCAGCAGTGGGTCGACTAGCGGGGCGGCGAGTGAGCAGTTCTTC
. TRBJ2-2 TRBV29-1 TRBD1 CSVKRTGNTGELFF TGCAGCGTCAAAAGGACAGGCAACACCGGGGAGCTGTTTTTT
. TRBJ2-3 TRBV4-1 TRBD2 CASSQLAGSNTQYF TGCGCCAGCAGCCAACTAGCGGGGTCAAATACGCAGTATTTT
. TRBJ2-7 TRBV18 TRBD2 CASSPPGLAGEYLYF TGTGCCAGCTCACCACCGGGACTAGCGGGAGAGTATCTGTACTTC
. TRBJ2-7 TRBV4-2 TRBD2 CASSQDMSGRFYEQYF TGTGCCAGCAGCCAAGATATGAGCGGGAGGTTTTACGAGCAGTACTTC
once TRBJ2-6 TRBV6-1 . CASSEDQVGLRRSGANVLTF TGTGCCAGCAGTGAAGATCAGGTGGGGCTTAGAAGATCTGGGGCCAACGTCCTGACTTTC